This T cell receptor (beta chain) was captured by sequencing in a study of OX40 agonist ivuxolimab in advanced cancers. The wider study: The study enrolled dose-escalation patients with hepatocellular carcinoma, melanoma, renal cell or head and neck cancer.

Assay used: immunoSEQ multiplex PCR; TCRdb lists only in-frame clones, some missing. The sample carries tens of thousands of clones, 80% to 85% recorded once. The germline CDR1 and CDR2 sequences are MNHEY and SVGAGI. Between the trimmed V and J ends, which lost 5 bases and 8 bases, there was a span of 16 bases. The CDR3 length is 14 residues. The rearrangement links TRBV6-5 to TRBJ2-1, with a tentative D call TRBD1 (6 bases). The TCR sequence derives from an adult with an advanced solid tumor such as melanoma, head and neck, liver or kidney cancer. Material: CD4+ or CD8+ T cells sorted from blood, obtained in a trial of the OX40 agonist ivuxolimab. CDR3 sequence reads: CASSTPGRGDEQFF. CDR3 nucleotides: TGTGCCAGCAGTACCCCCGGCAGGGGTGATGAGCAGTTCTTC.